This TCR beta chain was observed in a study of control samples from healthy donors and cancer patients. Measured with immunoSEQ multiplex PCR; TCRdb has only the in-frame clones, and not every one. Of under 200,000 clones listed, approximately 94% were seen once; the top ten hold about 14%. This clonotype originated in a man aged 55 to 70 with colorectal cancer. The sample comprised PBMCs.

The CDR3: CATGVGDTEAFF. The CDR3 nucleotides are TGTGCCACGGGGGTGGGGGACACTGAAGCTTTCTTT. The rearrangement uses TRBV19 and TRBJ1-1; weak D call: TRBD1 (5 bases). The CDR3 consists of 12 residues. Trimming pared 10 bases from V and 3 bases from J, leaving 12 bases between. CDR1 LNHDA and CDR2 SQIVND come from the germline V gene (reference sequence).